The 12 T cell receptor beta chains reported below all come from one sample, sequenced in a study of cytomegalovirus exposure and HLA in healthy donors. PCR employed 60 Vbeta and 13 Jbeta primers. The table came from immunoSEQ multiplex PCR; TCRdb's copy has only in-frame clones and leaves some out. The sample records some 120,000 clones, 83% being singletons. Material for sequencing was PBMCs. The receptors derive from a woman in her thirties or forties in good health and CMV-seropositive.

The J gene is TRBJ2-1, the V gene TRBV7-6, with TRBD2 matching over 12 bases. This CDR3 is built from 16 residues. Germline CDR1 reads SGHVS; CDR2 reads FNYEAQ. Trimming at V came to 2 bases and at J to 8 bases, leaving 7 bases not matched to a gene. As DNA, the CDR3 is TGTGCCAGCAGCTTAAGGACTAGCGGGAATTGGGATGAGCAGTTCTTC. It yields the protein CASSLRTSGNWDEQFF.

This clone was picked up a small number of times. The rearrangement links TRBV4-2 to TRBJ2-1; 8 bases are shared with TRBD2. CDR1 and CDR2 from the germline V gene are LGHNA and YNFKEQ. This CDR3 has 16 residues. The ends lost 4 bases at V and 0 bases at J; junction bases unmatched: 5. CDR3 nucleotides: TGTGCCAGCAGCCCAGAGGGGACTAGCTCCTACAATGAGCAGTTCTTC. It specifies CASSPEGTSSYNEQFF.

The chain employs TRBV5-5 and TRBJ1-3, with 7 bases lining up with TRBD1. Germline loops: CDR1 SGHKS, CDR2 YYEKEE (reference sequence). The CDR3 contains 18 residues. The V segment lost 1 base and the J segment 0 bases; nucleotides outside the gene matches: 10. CDR3 sequence (DNA): TGTGCCAGCAGCTTGTTGCCCGGGACAGACCGCTCTGGAAACACCATATATTTT. Translation: CASSLLPGTDRSGNTIYF.

Judged by abundance, this clone is medium-sized. This chain's CDR3 is CTSSQGTSGSEQYF. CDR3 sequence (DNA): TGCACCAGCAGCCAAGGGACTAGCGGGAGCGAGCAGTACTTC. The chain joins TRBV1 to TRBJ2-7; TRBD2 is the table's D call and was not checked against the DNA. TRBV1 is a documented pseudogene. The CDR3 is made up of 14 amino acids.

Notes on this clone: An end of the junction differs from the germline gene, which may be a read error. The CDR3 region has the DNA TGTGCCAGCACCCAAGGGACTAGTGAGGCGGAGACCCAGTACTTC. Translated, it gives CASTQGTSEAETQYF. The chain employs TRBV14 and TRBJ2-5; 8 bases map to TRBD2. CDR1 and CDR2 from the germline V gene are SGHDN and FVKESK. The CDR3 sequence is 15 residues long. Full variable domain (outside the CDR3, taken from reference TRBV14 and TRBJ2-5): EAGVTQFPSHSVIEKGQTVTLRCDPISGHDNLYWYRRVMGKEIKFLLHFVKESKQDESGMPNNRFLAERTGGTYSTLKVQPAELEDSGVYFCASTQGTSEAETQYFGPGTRLLVL.

The chain recombines TRBV4-3 with TRBJ1-3; 7 bases are a match to TRBD1. The junction had 7 bases not matched to a gene; V was cut back by 4 bases and J by 4 bases. The CDR3 has 15 residues. CDR1 and CDR2 from the germline V gene are LGHNA and YSLEER. This CDR3 reads CASSPQGGIGNTIYF. DNA for the CDR3: TGCGCCAGCAGCCCCCAGGGGGGCATCGGAAACACCATATATTTT.

V and J are TRBV27 and TRBJ1-6; D unresolved. CDR1 and CDR2 from the germline V gene are MNHEY and SMNVEV (reference sequence). V lost 10 bases and J lost 13, with 20 bases in between. There are 13 residues in the CDR3. The CDR3 coding sequence is TGTGCCACCACAACCCAGGTTGGCACCCCCCTCCACTTT. Encoded protein: CATTTQVGTPLHF.

The chain uses TRBV7-6 and TRBJ2-5; TRBD2 matches at 13 bases. CDR3 length equals 16 residues. Germline V gene lookup returns CDR1 SGHVS and CDR2 FNYEAQ. After removal of 5 bases from V and 4 bases from J, the junction contained 7 bases not matched to a gene. CDR3 DNA: TGTGCCAGCAGCGCACGGACTAGCGGGAGTGGAGAGACCCAGTACTTC. It specifies CASSARTSGSGETQYF.

The chain has TRBV7-2 and TRBJ2-4; 8 bases agree with TRBD2. V was clipped by 7 bases and J by 0 bases; unmatched bases: 5. The CDR3 has 15 residues. The germline gives CDR1 SGHTA, CDR2 FQGNSA. In DNA, the CDR3 is TGTGCCAGCACCCCGGCGGGGGGAGCCAAAAACATTCAGTACTTC. It specifies CASTPAGGAKNIQYF.

This clone appeared once. This chain connects TRBV10-3 to TRBJ2-1, with 7 positions matching TRBD2. CDR3 length equals 16 residues. CDR1 and CDR2 from the germline V gene are ENHRY and SYGVKD. J lost 0 bases, V lost 4 bases, and 6 bases had no gene match. CDR3 coding DNA: TGTGCCATCAGTGTGGCTAGCGGCATCTCCTACAATGAGCAGTTCTTC. Protein product: CAISVASGISYNEQFF.

This clone was seen only a few times. This rearrangement joins TRBV6-1 to TRBJ1-5; possible D gene TRBD1, 5 bases. The CDR3 loop spans 15 amino acids. Trimming removed 2 bases from V and 2 bases from J, with 10 bases in between. In germline, CDR1 is MNHNS, CDR2 SASEGT. CDR3: CASSEKGWGNQPQHF. The CDR3 nucleotides read TGTGCCAGCAGTGAAAAGGGGTGGGGCAATCAGCCCCAGCATTTT.

The rearrangement joins TRBV19 to TRBJ2-7; unclear D gene. The CDR3 runs 12 residues. CDR1 LNHDA and CDR2 SQIVND come from the germline V gene (reference sequence). V dropped 1 base and J dropped 3 bases, with 4 bases sitting between them. CDR3 sequence (DNA): TGTGCCAGTAGTATAGTAATCTACGAGCAGTACTTC. It is translated as CASSIVIYEQYF.